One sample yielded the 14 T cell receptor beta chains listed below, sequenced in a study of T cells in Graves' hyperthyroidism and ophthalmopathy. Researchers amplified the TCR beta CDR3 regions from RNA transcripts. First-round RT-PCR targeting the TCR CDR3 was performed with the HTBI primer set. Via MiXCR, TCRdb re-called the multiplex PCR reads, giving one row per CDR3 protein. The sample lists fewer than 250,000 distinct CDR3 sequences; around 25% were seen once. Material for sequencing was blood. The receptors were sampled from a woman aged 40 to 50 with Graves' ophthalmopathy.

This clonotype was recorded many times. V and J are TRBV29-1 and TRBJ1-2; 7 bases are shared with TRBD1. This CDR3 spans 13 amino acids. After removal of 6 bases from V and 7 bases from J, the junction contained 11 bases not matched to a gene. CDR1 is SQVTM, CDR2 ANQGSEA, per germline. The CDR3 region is CSVLTGSVRGYTF. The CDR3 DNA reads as TGCAGCGTCCTGACAGGGTCGGTGCGTGGCTACACCTTC.

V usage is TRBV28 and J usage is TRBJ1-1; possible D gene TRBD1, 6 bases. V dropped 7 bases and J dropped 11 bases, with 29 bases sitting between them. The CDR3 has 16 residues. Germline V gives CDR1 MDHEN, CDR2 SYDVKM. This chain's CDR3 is CASKDRHYTMSSGAFF. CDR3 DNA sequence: TGTGCCAGCAAGGACAGACATTATACCATGAGCTCGGGGGCTTTCTTT.

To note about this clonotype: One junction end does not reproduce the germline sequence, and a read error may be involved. This CDR3 is CASSEPGGQGETQYF. Written as DNA, the CDR3 is TGTGCCAGCAGCGAACCCGGTGGCCAGGGAGAGACTCAGTACTTC. V is TRBV7-2 and J is TRBJ2-5, with D perhaps being TRBD1 or TRBD2 (5 bases each). From germline, CDR1 is SGHTA and CDR2 FQGNSA. The CDR3 covers 15 residues.

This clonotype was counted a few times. As DNA, the CDR3 is TGTGCCAGCAGTGGTGTGCCGCTGGAAAAGACCCAGTACTTC. This gives the protein CASSGVPLEKTQYF. V and J are TRBV25-1 and TRBJ2-5; D gene ambiguous. The V gene lost 4 bases and the J gene lost 6 bases, with 15 bases spanning the gap. There are 14 residues in the CDR3. Germline lookup yields CDR1 MGHDK and CDR2 SYGVNS.

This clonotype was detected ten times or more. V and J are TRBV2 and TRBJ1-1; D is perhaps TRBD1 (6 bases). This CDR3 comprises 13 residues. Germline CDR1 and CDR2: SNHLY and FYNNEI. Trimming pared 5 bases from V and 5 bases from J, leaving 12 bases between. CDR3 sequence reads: CASSKGGGTEAFF. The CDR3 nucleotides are TGTGCCAGCAGTAAGGGAGGGGGAACTGAAGCTTTCTTT. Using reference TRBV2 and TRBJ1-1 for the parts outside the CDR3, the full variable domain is EPEVTQTPSHQVTQMGQEVILRCVPISNHLYFYWYRQILGQKVEFLVSFYNNEISEKSEIFDDQFSVERPDGSNFTLKIRSTKLEDSAMYFCASSKGGGTEAFFGQGTRLTVV.

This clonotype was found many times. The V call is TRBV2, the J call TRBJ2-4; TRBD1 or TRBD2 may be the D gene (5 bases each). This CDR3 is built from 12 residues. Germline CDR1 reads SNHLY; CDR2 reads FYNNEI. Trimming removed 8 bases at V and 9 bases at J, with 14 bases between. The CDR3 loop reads CASAGAGRIQYF. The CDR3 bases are TGTGCCAGCGCCGGGGCAGGGCGCATTCAGTACTTC.

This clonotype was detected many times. CDR3 protein: CASSLMARAGELFF. The CDR3 DNA reads as TGCGCCAGCAGCTTGATGGCTCGTGCCGGGGAGCTGTTTTTT. The V gene is TRBV5-1, the J gene TRBJ2-2; D is unresolved. Trimming took off 1 base at V and 6 bases at J, with 10 bases between the two ends. CDR1 SGHRS and CDR2 YFSETQ come from the germline V gene. The CDR3 runs 14 residues. The full variable domain, rest sourced from reference TRBV5-1 and TRBJ2-2, is KAGVTQTPRYLIKTRGQQVTLSCSPISGHRSVSWYQQTPGQGLQFLFEYFSETQRNKGNFPGRFSGRQFSNSRSEMNVSTLELGDSALYLCASSLMARAGELFFGEGSRLTVL.

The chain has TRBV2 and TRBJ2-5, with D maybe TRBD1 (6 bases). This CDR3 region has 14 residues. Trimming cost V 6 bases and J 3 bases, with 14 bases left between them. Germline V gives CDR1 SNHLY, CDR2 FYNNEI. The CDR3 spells CASRTPDRKETQYF. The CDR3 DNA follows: TGTGCCAGCAGGACCCCGGACAGAAAAGAGACCCAGTACTTC.

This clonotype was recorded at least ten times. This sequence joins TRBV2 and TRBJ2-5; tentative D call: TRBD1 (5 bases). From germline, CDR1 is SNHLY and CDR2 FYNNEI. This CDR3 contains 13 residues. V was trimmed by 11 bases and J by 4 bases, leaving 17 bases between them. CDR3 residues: CAGRQSLGETQYF. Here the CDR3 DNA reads TGTGCCGGAAGACAGTCCCTCGGAGAGACCCAGTACTTC.

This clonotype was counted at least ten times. The CDR3 loop is CATSRGTVQETQYF. The CDR3 region has the DNA TGTGCCACCAGCAGGGGAACAGTTCAAGAGACCCAGTACTTC. The chain recombines TRBV15 with TRBJ2-5, with D unclear. CDR3 length: 14 residues. V lost 3 bases and J lost 2, with 10 bases in between. In germline, CDR1 is LNHNV, CDR2 YYDKDF (reference sequence).

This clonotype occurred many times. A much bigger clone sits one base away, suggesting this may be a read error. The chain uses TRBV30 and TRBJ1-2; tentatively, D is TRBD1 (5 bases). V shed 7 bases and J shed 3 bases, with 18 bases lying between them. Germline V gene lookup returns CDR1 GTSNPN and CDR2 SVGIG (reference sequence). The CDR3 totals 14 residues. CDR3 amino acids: CASDALTAYYGYTF. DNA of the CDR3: TGTGCCTCAGATGCTCTGACAGCCTACTATGGCTACACCTTC. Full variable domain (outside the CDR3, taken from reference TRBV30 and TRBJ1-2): SQTIHQWPATLVQPVGSPLSLECTVEGTSNPNLYWYRQAAGRGLQLLFYSVGIGQISSEVPQNLSASRPQDRQFILSSKKLLLSDSGFYLCASDALTAYYGYTFGSGTRLTVV.

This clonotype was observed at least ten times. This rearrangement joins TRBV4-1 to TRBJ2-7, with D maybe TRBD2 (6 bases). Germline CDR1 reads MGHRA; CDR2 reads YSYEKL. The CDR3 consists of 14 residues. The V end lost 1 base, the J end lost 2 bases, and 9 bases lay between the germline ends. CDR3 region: CASSQGGGAYEQYF. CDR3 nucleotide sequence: TGCGCCAGCAGCCAAGGAGGAGGGGCCTACGAGCAGTACTTC.

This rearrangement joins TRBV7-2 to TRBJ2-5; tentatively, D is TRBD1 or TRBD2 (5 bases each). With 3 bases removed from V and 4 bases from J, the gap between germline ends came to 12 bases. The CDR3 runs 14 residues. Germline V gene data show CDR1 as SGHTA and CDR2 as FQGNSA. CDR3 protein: CASSFEGRSETQYF. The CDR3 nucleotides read TGTGCCAGCAGCTTTGAGGGGCGATCAGAGACCCAGTACTTC.

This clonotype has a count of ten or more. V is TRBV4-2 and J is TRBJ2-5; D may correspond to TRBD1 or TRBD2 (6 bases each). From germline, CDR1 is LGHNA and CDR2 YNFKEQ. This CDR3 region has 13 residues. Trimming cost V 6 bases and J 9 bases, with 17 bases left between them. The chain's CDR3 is CASRGGTQGAQYF. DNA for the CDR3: TGTGCCAGCAGGGGGGGCACCCAAGGGGCCCAGTACTTC.